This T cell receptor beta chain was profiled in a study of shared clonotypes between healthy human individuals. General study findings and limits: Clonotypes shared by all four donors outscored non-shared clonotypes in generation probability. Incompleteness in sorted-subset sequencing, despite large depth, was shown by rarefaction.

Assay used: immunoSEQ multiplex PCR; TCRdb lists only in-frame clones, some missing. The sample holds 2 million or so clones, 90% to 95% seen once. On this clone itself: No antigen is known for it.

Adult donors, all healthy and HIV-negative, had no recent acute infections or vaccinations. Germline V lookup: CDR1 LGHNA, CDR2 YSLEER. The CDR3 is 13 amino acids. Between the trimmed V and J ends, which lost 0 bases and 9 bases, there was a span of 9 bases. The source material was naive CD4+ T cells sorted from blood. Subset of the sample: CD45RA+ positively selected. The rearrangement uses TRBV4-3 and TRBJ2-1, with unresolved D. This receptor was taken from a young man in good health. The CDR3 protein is CASSQEGSSEQFF. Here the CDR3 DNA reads TGCGCCAGCAGCCAAGAGGGCAGCAGTGAGCAGTTCTTC.